This T cell receptor (beta chain) was sequenced for a study of T cell repertoires in cytomegalovirus infection. About the study: Both a matching HLA type and CMV infection were indicated by public TCR beta signatures. Study-level findings and limits: Summed frequency of public TCR beta families distinguished CMV carriers with the relevant HLA. The ex vivo response was dominated by HLA-C-restricted CMV-specific TCR beta clonotypes.

This clonotype has ten or more counts. What it binds is unknown. CDR3 size: 14 residues. Losses at the gene ends were 5 bases for V and 7 bases for J; bases not matched to a gene: 9. The germline V gene encodes CDR1 SQVTM and CDR2 ANQGSEA. TCRdb independently ran MiXCR on the reads; one entry per CDR3 protein. The sample lists a few hundred thousand distinct CDR3 sequences; approximately 8.3% were seen once. Specimen: PBMCs. This sequence originates from a human donor in good health (CMV status not recorded). Some clones in this sample may be carry-over from other donors' samples. The chain has TRBV29-1 and TRBJ1-2; 11 nucleotides match TRBD1. The CDR3 loop reads CSVPGQGAPGGYTF. The CDR3 nucleotides read TGCAGCGTTCCCGGACAGGGGGCGCCGGGTGGCTACACCTTC.